Each of the 20 T cell receptor beta chains below was sequenced from the same sample in a study of cytomegalovirus exposure and HLA in healthy donors. A multiplex PCR was run with 60 Vbeta primers and 13 Jbeta primers. Assay used: immunoSEQ multiplex PCR; TCRdb lists only in-frame clones, some missing. The sample shows about 140,000 clones, roughly 80% of them seen only once. The sample comprised PBMCs. These receptors were collected from a man aged 40-50 years in good health and CMV-seropositive.

The rearrangement links TRBV25-1 to TRBJ2-2; 10 nucleotides line up with TRBD2. This CDR3 has 16 residues. Germline CDR1 MGHDK, CDR2 SYGVNS. J was trimmed by 5 bases and V by 1 base; bases with no gene match: 4. The CDR3 protein is CASSESSGSFTGELFF. In nucleotides, the CDR3 is TGTGCCAGCAGTGAATCTAGCGGGAGTTTTACCGGGGAGCTGTTTTTT.

This rearrangement joins TRBV4-3 to TRBJ1-5; no clear D gene. V lost 1 base to trimming and J lost 7 bases, with 17 bases between them. The germline gives CDR1 LGHNA, CDR2 YSLEER. The CDR3 sequence is 16 residues long. The CDR3 DNA is TGCGCCAGCAGCCAAGGGATGACCTCGTCGGGGCAGCCCCAGCATTTT. It codes for CASSQGMTSSGQPQHF.

The V and J genes are TRBV29-1 and TRBJ1-2; 11 nucleotides align to TRBD1. V shed 5 bases, J shed 7 bases, and the junction held 12 bases outside the gene matches. CDR1 is SQVTM, CDR2 ANQGSEA, per germline. This CDR3 has 15 residues. CDR3 residues: CSVRLPGQGVGGYTF. The CDR3 DNA reads TGCAGCGTTCGCCTCCCGGGACAGGGGGTTGGTGGCTACACCTTC.

This rearrangement joins TRBV9 to TRBJ2-7; 7 bases match TRBD1. The CDR3 has 14 amino acids. Germline values: CDR1 SGDLS, CDR2 YYNGEE. The V gene end was trimmed by 3 bases and the J gene end by 2 bases; junction bases not matched to a gene: 5. CDR3 residues: CASSARTGAYEQYF. The CDR3 coding sequence is TGTGCCAGCAGCGCTCGGACAGGTGCCTACGAGCAGTACTTC.

This chain uses TRBV27 with TRBJ2-1; 8 bases line up with TRBD2. CDR1 is MNHEY and CDR2 is SMNVEV in the germline V gene (reference sequence). This CDR3 region has 16 residues. V was clipped by 6 bases and J by 2 bases; unmatched bases: 9. The CDR3 loop reads CASRFAGGGTYNEQFF. In DNA form, the CDR3 reads TGTGCCAGCAGATTCGCTGGCGGGGGGACCTACAATGAGCAGTTCTTC.

The V call is TRBV30, the J call TRBJ2-3; 9 bases align to TRBD1. The CDR3 extends over 13 amino acids. V dropped 5 bases and J dropped 3; count of bases not matched to a gene: 3. Germline CDR1 and CDR2: GTSNPN and SVGIG (reference sequence). The CDR3: CAWGQGLTDTQYF. DNA of the CDR3: TGTGCCTGGGGACAGGGGTTAACAGATACGCAGTATTTT. Based on the CDR3 plus reference TRBV30 and TRBJ2-3, the full variable domain is SQTIHQWPATLVQPVGSPLSLECTVEGTSNPNLYWYRQAAGRGLQLLFYSVGIGQISSEVPQNLSASRPQDRQFILSSKKLLLSDSGFYLCAWGQGLTDTQYFGPGTRLTVL.

The rearrangement links TRBV5-5 to TRBJ1-3; D possibly corresponds to TRBD1 (5 bases). With 4 bases removed from V and 4 bases from J, the gap between germline ends came to 15 bases. The CDR3 runs 15 residues. Germline loops: CDR1 SGHKS, CDR2 YYEKEE (reference sequence). In DNA form, the CDR3 reads TGTGCCAGCAGCGCATTGGGGACTCCAGGAAACACCATATATTTT. It is translated as CASSALGTPGNTIYF.

The V gene is TRBV5-1, the J gene TRBJ1-2, with 7 bases aligning to TRBD1. V dropped 3 bases and J dropped 4; count of bases not matched to a gene: 12. CDR3 length equals 16 residues. Germline loops: CDR1 SGHRS, CDR2 YFSETQ. The chain's CDR3 is CASSWAARDRTYGYTF. Written as DNA, the CDR3 is TGCGCCAGCAGCTGGGCTGCTCGGGACAGAACCTATGGCTACACCTTC.

J is TRBJ1-1 and V is TRBV7-8; D ambiguous. This CDR3 contains 15 residues. Germline loops: CDR1 SGHVS, CDR2 FQNEAQ. V lost 6 bases, J lost 0 bases, and 14 bases lay in between. The CDR3 here is CASSVKSGVNTEAFF. CDR3 bases: TGTGCCAGCAGTGTCAAGTCCGGAGTGAACACTGAAGCTTTCTTT.

The chain is built from TRBV6-6 and TRBJ2-3; TRBD2 matches at 8 bases. Germline-derived CDR1 and CDR2 are MNHNY and SVGAGI (reference sequence). CDR3 length: 14 amino acids. Trimming cost V 7 bases and J 3 bases; bases outside gene matches: 6. In DNA form, the CDR3 reads TGTGCCAGCACTGGGACTAGATCAACAGATACGCAGTATTTT. This sequence encodes CASTGTRSTDTQYF.

This clone was recorded once. V gene TRBV6-1 combines with J gene TRBJ2-1; TRBD2 agrees at 10 bases. The CDR3 contains 14 residues. The J segment lost 6 bases and the V segment lost 6 bases, leaving 5 bases of the junction unmatched. Germline lookup yields CDR1 MNHNS and CDR2 SASEGT. In nucleotides, the CDR3 is TGTGCCAGCAGCCAGCGGGAGGGGCCCAATGAGCAGTTCTTC. Its protein product is CASSQREGPNEQFF.

The chain employs TRBV5-1 and TRBJ2-4; 12 positions match TRBD2. The CDR3 consists of 16 residues. J lost 4 bases, V lost 4 bases, and 6 bases had no gene match. Germline CDR1 and CDR2: SGHRS and YFSETQ. Here the CDR3 reads CASSLGTSGPKNIQYF. In DNA form, the CDR3 reads TGCGCCAGCAGCCTGGGGACTAGCGGGCCTAAAAACATTCAGTACTTC.

This chain joins TRBV6-6 and TRBJ1-1, with TRBD1 identical over 8 bases. Germline assignment: CDR1 MNHNY and CDR2 SVGAGI (reference sequence). The trim removed 5 bases at V and 4 bases at J, leaving 3 bases unmatched. The CDR3 loop spans 13 amino acids. CDR3 residues: CASSQGAVTEAFF. CDR3 coding DNA: TGTGCCAGCAGTCAGGGGGCGGTCACTGAAGCTTTCTTT.

V usage is TRBV5-1 and J usage is TRBJ2-5, with 7 nucleotides matching TRBD2. Per the germline V gene, CDR1 is SGHRS and CDR2 is YFSETQ. The V segment lost 0 bases and the J segment 9 bases; nucleotides outside the gene matches: 8. CDR3 length equals 14 residues. DNA of the CDR3: TGCGCCAGCAGCTTGGGGGAGGGAGTCGGGGCCCAGTACTTC. It yields the protein CASSLGEGVGAQYF.

V and J are TRBV27 and TRBJ2-7; the match to TRBD1 covers 8 bases. Unmatched junction bases numbered 15, after V lost 7 bases and J lost 7 bases. Germline-derived CDR1 and CDR2 are MNHEY and SMNVEV (reference sequence). This CDR3 is built from 15 residues. The CDR3 nucleotides are TGTGCCAGCACCTCCTGGGACAGGACGCGTTGGGAGCAGTACTTC. Its translation: CASTSWDRTRWEQYF.

This chain joins TRBV9 and TRBJ2-1; the D gene is possibly TRBD2 (6 bases). CDR3 length: 15 residues. The germline V gene encodes CDR1 SGDLS and CDR2 YYNGEE. Trimming left V 1 base short and J 7 bases short, with 15 bases between. The CDR3 loop reads CASSVRPAGPNEQFF. The DNA for the CDR3 is TGTGCCAGCAGCGTACGGCCTGCGGGGCCTAATGAGCAGTTCTTC.

This rearrangement joins TRBV7-7 to TRBJ2-1, with D maybe TRBD2 (6 bases). Between the trimmed V and J ends, which lost 5 bases and 0 bases, there was a span of 17 bases. The CDR3 totals 17 residues. From germline, CDR1 is SSHAT and CDR2 FNYEAQ (reference sequence). The CDR3 region is CASSQTGDSSSYNEQFF. Here the CDR3 DNA reads TGTGCCAGCAGCCAAACCGGGGACTCAAGCTCCTACAATGAGCAGTTCTTC.

The chain recombines TRBV19 with TRBJ1-6, with D unresolved. This CDR3 spans 14 amino acids. Germline CDR1 LNHDA, CDR2 SQIVND (reference sequence). Trimming shortened V by 3 bases and J by 4 bases, and 7 bases separated the two germline ends. The CDR3 is CASSILPYNSPLHF. The CDR3 region has the DNA TGTGCCAGTAGTATTCTTCCTTATAATTCACCCCTCCACTTT.

Worth noting for this clone: Compared with germline, one end of the junction differs, possibly owing to a read error. The V gene is TRBV7-9, the J gene TRBJ2-7; TRBD2 is a possible D gene (5 bases). The CDR3 is made up of 13 amino acids. CDR1 is SEHNR and CDR2 is FQNEAQ in the germline V gene (reference sequence). DNA of the CDR3: TGTTCCAGCAGCTCGGGAACGGCCTACGAGCAGTACTTC. It translates to CSSSSGTAYEQYF.

In this sample, this clone turned up once. The genes are TRBV7-9 and TRBJ1-1; D uncertain. Trimming shortened V by 1 base and J by 1 base, and 4 bases separated the two germline ends. The germline CDR1 and CDR2 sequences are SEHNR and FQNEAQ (reference sequence). The CDR3 runs 13 residues. The CDR3 sequence: CASSLDRNTEAFF. In DNA form, the CDR3 reads TGTGCCAGCAGCTTAGACAGGAACACTGAAGCTTTCTTT. Using reference TRBV7-9 and TRBJ1-1 for the parts outside the CDR3, the full variable domain is DTGVSQNPRHKITKRGQNVTFRCDPISEHNRLYWYRQTLGQGPEFLTYFQNEAQLEKSRLLSDRFSAERPKGSFSTLEIQRTEQGDSAMYLCASSLDRNTEAFFGQGTRLTVV.